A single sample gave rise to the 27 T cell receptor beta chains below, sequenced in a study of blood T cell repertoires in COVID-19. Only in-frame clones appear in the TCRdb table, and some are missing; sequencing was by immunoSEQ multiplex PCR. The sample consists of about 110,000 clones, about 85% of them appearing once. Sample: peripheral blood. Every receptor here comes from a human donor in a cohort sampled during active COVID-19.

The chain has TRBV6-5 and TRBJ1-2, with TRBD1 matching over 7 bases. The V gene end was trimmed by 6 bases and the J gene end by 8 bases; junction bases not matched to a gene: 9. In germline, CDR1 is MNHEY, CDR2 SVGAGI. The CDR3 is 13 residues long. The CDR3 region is CASSFNRGGGYTF. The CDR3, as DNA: TGTGCCAGCAGCTTTAACAGGGGAGGAGGCTACACCTTC.

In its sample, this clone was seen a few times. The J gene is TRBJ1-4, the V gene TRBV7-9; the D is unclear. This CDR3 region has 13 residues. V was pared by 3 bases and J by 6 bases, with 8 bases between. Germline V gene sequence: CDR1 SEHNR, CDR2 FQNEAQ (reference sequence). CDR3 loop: CASSLHGDEKLFF. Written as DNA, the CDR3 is TGTGCCAGCAGCTTGCACGGGGATGAAAAACTGTTTTTT.

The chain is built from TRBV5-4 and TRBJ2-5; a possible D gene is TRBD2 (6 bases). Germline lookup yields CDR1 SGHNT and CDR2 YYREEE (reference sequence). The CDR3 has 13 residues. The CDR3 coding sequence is TGTGGGGTGGGACTCACCCCCGGGGAGACCCAGTACTTC. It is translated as CGVGLTPGETQYF.

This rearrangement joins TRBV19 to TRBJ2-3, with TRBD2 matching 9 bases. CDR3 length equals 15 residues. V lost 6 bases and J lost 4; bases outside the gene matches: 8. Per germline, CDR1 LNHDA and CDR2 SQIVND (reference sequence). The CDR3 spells CASRDSGGRADTQYF. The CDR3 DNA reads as TGTGCCAGTAGGGATAGCGGGGGCAGGGCAGATACGCAGTATTTT.

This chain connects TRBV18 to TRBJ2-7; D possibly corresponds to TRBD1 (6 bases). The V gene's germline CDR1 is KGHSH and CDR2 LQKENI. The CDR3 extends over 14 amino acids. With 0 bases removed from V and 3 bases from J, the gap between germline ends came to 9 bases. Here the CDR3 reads CASSPPGANYEQYF. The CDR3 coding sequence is TGTGCCAGCTCACCACCGGGGGCCAACTACGAGCAGTACTTC.

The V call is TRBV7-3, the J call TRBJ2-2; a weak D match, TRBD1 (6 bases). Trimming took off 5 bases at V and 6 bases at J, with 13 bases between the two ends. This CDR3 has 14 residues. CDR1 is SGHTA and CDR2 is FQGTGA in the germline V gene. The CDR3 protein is CASSPTNRAGELFF. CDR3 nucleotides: TGTGCCAGCAGCCCTACTAACAGGGCCGGGGAGCTGTTTTTT.

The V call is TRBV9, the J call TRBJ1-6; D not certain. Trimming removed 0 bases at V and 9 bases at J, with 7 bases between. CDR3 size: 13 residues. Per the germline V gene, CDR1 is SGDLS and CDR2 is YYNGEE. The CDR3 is CASSVGGSSPLHF. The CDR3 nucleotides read TGTGCCAGCAGCGTAGGAGGGTCTTCACCCCTCCACTTT. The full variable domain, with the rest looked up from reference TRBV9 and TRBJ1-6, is DSGVTQTPKHLITATGQRVTLRCSPRSGDLSVYWYQQSLDQGLQFLIQYYNGEERAKGNILERFSAQQFPDLHSELNLSSLELGDSALYFCASSVGGSSPLHFGNGTRLTVT.

In nucleotides, the CDR3 is TGTGCCAGCAGCCACCAGGGGGGTGGGGACAGCACAGATACGCAGTATTTT. It is translated as CASSHQGGGDSTDTQYF. The V and J genes are TRBV9 and TRBJ2-3, with D maybe TRBD1 (7 bases). The CDR3 has 17 amino acids. Germline CDR1 SGDLS, CDR2 YYNGEE. V was trimmed by 4 bases and J by 0 bases, leaving 18 bases between them.

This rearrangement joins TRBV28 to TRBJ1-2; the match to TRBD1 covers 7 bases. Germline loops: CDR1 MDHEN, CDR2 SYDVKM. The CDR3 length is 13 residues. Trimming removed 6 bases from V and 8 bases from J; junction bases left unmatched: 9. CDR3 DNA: TGTGCCAGCAGCCGGCCAAACAGGGGAGGCTACACCTTC. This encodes CASSRPNRGGYTF.

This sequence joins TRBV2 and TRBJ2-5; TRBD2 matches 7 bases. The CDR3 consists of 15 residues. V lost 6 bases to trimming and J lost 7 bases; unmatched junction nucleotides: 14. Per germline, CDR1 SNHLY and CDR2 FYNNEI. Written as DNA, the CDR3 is TGTGCCAGCAGCGAGACTAGCCAGACCTCGTGGACCCAGTACTTC. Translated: CASSETSQTSWTQYF.

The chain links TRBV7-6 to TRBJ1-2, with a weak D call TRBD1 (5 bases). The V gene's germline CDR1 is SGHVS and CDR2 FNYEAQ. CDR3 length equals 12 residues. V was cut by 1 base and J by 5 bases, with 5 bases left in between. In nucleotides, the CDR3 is TGTGCCAGCAGCTTAGAGGGGTATGGCTACACCTTC. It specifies CASSLEGYGYTF.

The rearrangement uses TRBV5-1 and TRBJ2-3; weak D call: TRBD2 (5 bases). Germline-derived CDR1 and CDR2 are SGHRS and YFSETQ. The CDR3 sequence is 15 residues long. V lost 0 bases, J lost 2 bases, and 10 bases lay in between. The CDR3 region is CASSLASGFTDTQYF. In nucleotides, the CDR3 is TGCGCCAGCAGCTTGGCTTCGGGGTTCACAGATACGCAGTATTTT.

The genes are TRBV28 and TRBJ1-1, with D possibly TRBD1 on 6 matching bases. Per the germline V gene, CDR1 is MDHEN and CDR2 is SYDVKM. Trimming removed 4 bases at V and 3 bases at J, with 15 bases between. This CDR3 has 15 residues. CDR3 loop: CASSWFGKGDTEAFF. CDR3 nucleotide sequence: TGTGCCAGCAGTTGGTTCGGGAAGGGGGACACTGAAGCTTTCTTT.

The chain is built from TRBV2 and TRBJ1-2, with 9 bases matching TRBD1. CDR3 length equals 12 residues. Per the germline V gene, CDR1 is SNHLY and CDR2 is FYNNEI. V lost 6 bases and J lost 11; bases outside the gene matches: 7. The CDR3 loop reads CASRSDRGSYTF. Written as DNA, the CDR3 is TGTGCCAGCAGGTCGGACAGGGGATCATACACCTTC.

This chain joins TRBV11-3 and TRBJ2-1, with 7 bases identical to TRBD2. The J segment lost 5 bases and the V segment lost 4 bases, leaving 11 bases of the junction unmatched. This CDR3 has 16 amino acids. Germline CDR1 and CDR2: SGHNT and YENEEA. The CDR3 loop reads CASSYESGEGNNEQFF. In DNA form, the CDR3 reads TGTGCCAGCAGCTACGAGTCGGGGGAGGGTAACAATGAGCAGTTCTTC.

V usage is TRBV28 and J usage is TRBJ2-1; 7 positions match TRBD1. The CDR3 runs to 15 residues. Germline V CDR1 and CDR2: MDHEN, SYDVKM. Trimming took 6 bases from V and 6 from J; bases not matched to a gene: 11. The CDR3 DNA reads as TGTGCCAGCAGCTCGCCCGACAGGGTCGGCAATGAGCAGTTCTTC. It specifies CASSSPDRVGNEQFF. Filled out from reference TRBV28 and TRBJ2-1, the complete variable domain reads DVKVTQSSRYLVKRTGEKVFLECVQDMDHENMFWYRQDPGLGLRLIYFSYDVKMKEKGDIPEGYSVSREKKERFSLILESASTNQTSMYLCASSSPDRVGNEQFFGPGTRLTVL.

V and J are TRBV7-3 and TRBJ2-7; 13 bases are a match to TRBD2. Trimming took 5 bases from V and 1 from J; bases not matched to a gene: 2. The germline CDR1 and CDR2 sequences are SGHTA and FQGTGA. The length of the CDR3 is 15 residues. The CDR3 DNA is TGTGCCAGCAGCCCGGGACTAGCGGGATCCTACGAGCAGTACTTC. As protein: CASSPGLAGSYEQYF.

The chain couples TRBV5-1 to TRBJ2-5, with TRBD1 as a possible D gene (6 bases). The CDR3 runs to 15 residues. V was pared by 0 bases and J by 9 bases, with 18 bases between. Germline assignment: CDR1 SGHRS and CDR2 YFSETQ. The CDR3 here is CASSLGQGTGTSQYF. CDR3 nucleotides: TGCGCCAGCAGCTTGGGTCAGGGGACCGGGACGTCCCAGTACTTC. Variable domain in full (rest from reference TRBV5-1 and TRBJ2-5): KAGVTQTPRYLIKTRGQQVTLSCSPISGHRSVSWYQQTPGQGLQFLFEYFSETQRNKGNFPGRFSGRQFSNSRSEMNVSTLELGDSALYLCASSLGQGTGTSQYFGPGTRLLVL.

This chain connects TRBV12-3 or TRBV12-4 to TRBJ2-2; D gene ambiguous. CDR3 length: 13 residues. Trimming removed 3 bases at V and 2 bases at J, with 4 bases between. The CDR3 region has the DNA TGTGCCAGCAGTTTGGCCAACACCGGGGAGCTGTTTTTT. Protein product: CASSLANTGELFF.

The CDR3 nucleotides read TGTGCCAGCTCACCTTGGGACAGGGATGGCCTGAGGTTCTTC. Protein product: CASSPWDRDGLRFF. The chain carries TRBV18 and TRBJ2-1; 9 nucleotides line up with TRBD1. CDR3 length equals 14 residues. Germline V gives CDR1 KGHSH, CDR2 LQKENI. V shed 3 bases, J shed 15 bases, and the junction held 12 bases outside the gene matches.

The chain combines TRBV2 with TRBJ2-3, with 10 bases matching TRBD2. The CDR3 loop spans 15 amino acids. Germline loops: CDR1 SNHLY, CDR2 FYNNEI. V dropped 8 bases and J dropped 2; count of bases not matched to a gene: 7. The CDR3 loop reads CASGSLAGFTDTQYF. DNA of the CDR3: TGTGCCAGCGGATCACTAGCGGGATTCACAGATACGCAGTATTTT.

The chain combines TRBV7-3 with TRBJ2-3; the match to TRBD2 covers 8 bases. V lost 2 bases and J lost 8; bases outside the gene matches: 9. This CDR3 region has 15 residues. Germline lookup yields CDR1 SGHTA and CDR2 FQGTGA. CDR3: CASSLLPGSGGTQYF. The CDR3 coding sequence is TGTGCCAGCAGCTTACTTCCCGGGAGCGGGGGTACGCAGTATTTT.

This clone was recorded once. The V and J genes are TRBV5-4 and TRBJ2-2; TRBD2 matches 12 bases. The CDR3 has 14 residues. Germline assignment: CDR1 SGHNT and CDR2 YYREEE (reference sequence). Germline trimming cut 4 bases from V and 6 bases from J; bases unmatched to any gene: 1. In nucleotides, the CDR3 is TGTGCCAGCAGCCTAGCGGGAGGGCCCGGGGAGCTGTTTTTT. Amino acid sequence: CASSLAGGPGELFF. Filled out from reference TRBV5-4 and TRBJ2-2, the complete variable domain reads ETGVTQSPTHLIKTRGQQVTLRCSSQSGHNTVSWYQQALGQGPQFIFQYYREEENGRGNFPPRFSGLQFPNYSSELNVNALELDDSALYLCASSLAGGPGELFFGEGSRLTVL.

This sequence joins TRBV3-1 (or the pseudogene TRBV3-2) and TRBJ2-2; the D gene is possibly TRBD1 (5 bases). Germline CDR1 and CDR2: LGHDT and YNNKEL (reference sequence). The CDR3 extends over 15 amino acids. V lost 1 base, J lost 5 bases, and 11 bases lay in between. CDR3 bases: TGTGCCAGCAGCCAAGGTCAGGGCAAGACCGGGGAGCTGTTTTTT. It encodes CASSQGQGKTGELFF.

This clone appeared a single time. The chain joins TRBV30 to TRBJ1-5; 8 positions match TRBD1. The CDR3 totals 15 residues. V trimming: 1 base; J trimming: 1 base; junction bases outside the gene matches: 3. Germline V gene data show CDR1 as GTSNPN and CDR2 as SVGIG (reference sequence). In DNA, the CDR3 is TGTGCCTGGAGTGGGACAGGGTCAAGCAATCAGCCCCAGCATTTT. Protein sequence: CAWSGTGSSNQPQHF.

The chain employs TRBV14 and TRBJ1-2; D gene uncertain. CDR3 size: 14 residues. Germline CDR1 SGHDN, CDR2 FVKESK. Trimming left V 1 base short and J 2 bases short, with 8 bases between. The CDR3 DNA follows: TGTGCCAGCAGCCAAGTGGGAGTGAACTATGGCTACACCTTC. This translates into CASSQVGVNYGYTF.

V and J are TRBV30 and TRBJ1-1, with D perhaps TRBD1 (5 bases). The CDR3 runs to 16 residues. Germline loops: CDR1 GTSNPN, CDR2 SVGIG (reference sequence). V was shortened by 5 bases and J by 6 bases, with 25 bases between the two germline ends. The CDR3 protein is CAWPPVEDRGVPEAFF. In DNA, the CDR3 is TGTGCCTGGCCCCCCGTTGAGGATAGGGGTGTCCCTGAAGCTTTCTTT.